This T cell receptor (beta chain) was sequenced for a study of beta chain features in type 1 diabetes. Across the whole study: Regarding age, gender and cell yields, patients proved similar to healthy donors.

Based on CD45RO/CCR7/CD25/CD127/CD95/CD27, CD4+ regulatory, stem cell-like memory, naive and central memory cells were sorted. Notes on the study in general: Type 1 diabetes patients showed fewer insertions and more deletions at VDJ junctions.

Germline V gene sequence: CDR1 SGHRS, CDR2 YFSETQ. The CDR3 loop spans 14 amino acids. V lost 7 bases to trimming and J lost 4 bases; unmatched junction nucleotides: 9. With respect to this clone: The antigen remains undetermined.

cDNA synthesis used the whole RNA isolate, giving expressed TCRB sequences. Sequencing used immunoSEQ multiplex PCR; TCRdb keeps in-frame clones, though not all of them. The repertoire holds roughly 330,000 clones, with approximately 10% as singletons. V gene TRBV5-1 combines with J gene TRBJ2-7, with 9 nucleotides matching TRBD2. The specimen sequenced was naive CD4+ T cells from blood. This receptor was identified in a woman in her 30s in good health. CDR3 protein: CASQLAGPGYEQYF. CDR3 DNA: TGCGCCAGCCAGCTAGCGGGACCAGGTTACGAGCAGTACTTC.